The 2 T cell receptor beta chains presented below share a single source sample, sequenced in a study of blood T cell repertoires in COVID-19. Sequenced by immunoSEQ multiplex PCR; TCRdb stores in-frame clones only, minus some. The table includes about 190,000 clones, about 80% detected once. The sample consisted of peripheral blood. The receptors derive from a man in his thirties or forties with active or convalescent COVID-19.

The chain joins TRBV21-1 to TRBJ1-2; the DNA was not used to check the table's D call, TRBD1. TRBV21-1 is tagged as a pseudogene. The CDR3 sequence is 14 residues long. The CDR3: CASSKLKGNYGYTF. CDR3 coding DNA: TGTGCCAGCAGCAAACTTAAGGGGAACTATGGCTACACCTTC.

V gene TRBV5-1 combines with J gene TRBJ2-2; a possible D gene is TRBD1 (5 bases). The V end was cut by 0 bases, the J end by 6 bases, with 12 bases between. CDR3 length: 15 amino acids. From germline, CDR1 is SGHRS and CDR2 YFSETQ. CDR3 sequence (DNA): TGCGCCAGCAGCTTGGGGACATCGGCTCCCGGGGAGCTGTTTTTT. It translates to CASSLGTSAPGELFF.